This T cell receptor (beta chain) was identified during a study of blood T cell repertoires in COVID-19. The overall study: Researchers got acute and convalescent COVID-19 samples from the United States, Italy and Spain.

The table came from immunoSEQ multiplex PCR; TCRdb's copy has only in-frame clones and leaves some out. The data show around 100,000 clones, with about 90% seen just once and roughly 7.3% held by the top ten. The CDR3 extends over 14 amino acids. V lost 7 bases and J lost 6, with 15 bases in between. Germline V gene lookup returns CDR1 SGHTA and CDR2 FQGNSA. The chain employs TRBV7-2 and TRBJ1-4; TRBD1 might be the D (6 bases). This sequence was found in a man under 40 in a cohort sampled during active COVID-19. Sequences were obtained from peripheral blood. The CDR3 spells CASTLGGQYEKLFF. DNA for the CDR3: TGTGCCAGCACCTTGGGCGGACAGTATGAAAAACTGTTTTTT.